This TCR beta chain is drawn from a study of cytomegalovirus exposure and HLA in healthy donors. Findings of the study overall: Roughly even sequencing depth across donors was the assumption behind the presence/absence analyses. Sequences of the TCR beta chain were said to predict the HLA-A and HLA-B alleles of most subjects accurately. Reported results showed that the classifier diagnosed cytomegalovirus status with high specificity and sensitivity.

Amplification used 60 Vbeta primers and 13 Jbeta primers. Produced via immunoSEQ multiplex PCR; TCRdb's table is partial and in-frame only. This table holds about 190,000 clones, around 81% found once. Looked up from germline, CDR1 is MDHEN and CDR2 is SYDVKM. Unmatched junction bases numbered 12, after V lost 6 bases and J lost 2 bases. CDR3 length: 17 residues. Of note for this clone: Its antigen is currently unknown.

The sequence derives from a man in his late teens or twenties in good health and CMV-seronegative. Sequences were obtained from PBMCs. The chain joins TRBV28 to TRBJ2-1; TRBD1 matches 8 bases. The chain's CDR3 is CASRPNSGTGPYNEQFF. CDR3 in DNA: TGTGCCAGCAGACCAAATTCCGGGACAGGTCCCTACAATGAGCAGTTCTTC.